This record covers a single T cell receptor beta chain. Its antigen is undetermined. These data come from a study of post-analysis software for immune sequencing data. Study-wide context: The study covered relapsing-remitting, secondary progressive and progressive-relapsing courses of multiple sclerosis.

Each TCR beta cDNA library carried unique molecular identifiers. The T cell input of about 1 to 10 million gave hundreds of thousands of cDNA molecules. TCRdb reprocessed the PCR reads with MiXCR, giving one entry per CDR3 protein. The data hold almost 700,000 distinct CDR3 sequences, with approximately 60% observed a single time. Study-wide points: Diversity measured as normalized Chao1 was significantly lower in multiple sclerosis patients than in controls.

The sample taken for sequencing was blood. The receptor was isolated from a girl aged 2 to 9 with multiple sclerosis.

The CDR3 DNA follows: TGTGCCTTAAGACAGGGGCGGAATCAGCCCCAGCATTTT. Translation: CALRQGRNQPQHF. The rearrangement links TRBV30 to TRBJ1-5; 8 bases map to TRBD1. The junction had 6 bases not matched to a gene; V was cut back by 7 bases and J by 4 bases. The CDR3 runs 13 residues. Germline CDR1 is GTSNPN and CDR2 is SVGIG (reference sequence). Looking up the rest from reference TRBV30 and TRBJ1-5 gives the full variable domain: SQTIHQWPATLVQPVGSPLSLECTVEGTSNPNLYWYRQAAGRGLQLLFYSVGIGQISSEVPQNLSASRPQDRQFILSSKKLLLSDSGFYLCALRQGRNQPQHFGDGTRLSIL.